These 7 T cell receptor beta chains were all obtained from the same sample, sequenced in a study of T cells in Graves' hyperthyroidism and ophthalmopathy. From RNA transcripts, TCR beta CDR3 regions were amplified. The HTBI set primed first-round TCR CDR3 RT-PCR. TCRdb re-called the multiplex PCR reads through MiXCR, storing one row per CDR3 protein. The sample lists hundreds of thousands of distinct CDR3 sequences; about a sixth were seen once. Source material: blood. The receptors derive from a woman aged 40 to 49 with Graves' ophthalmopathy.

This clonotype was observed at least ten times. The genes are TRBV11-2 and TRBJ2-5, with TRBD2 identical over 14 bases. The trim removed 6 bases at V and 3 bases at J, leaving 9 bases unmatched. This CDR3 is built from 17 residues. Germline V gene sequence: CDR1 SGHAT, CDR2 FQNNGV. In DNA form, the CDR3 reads TGTGCCAGCAGTTTACACCCGGGACTAGCGGGAGAAGAGACCCAGTACTTC. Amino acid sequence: CASSLHPGLAGEETQYF.

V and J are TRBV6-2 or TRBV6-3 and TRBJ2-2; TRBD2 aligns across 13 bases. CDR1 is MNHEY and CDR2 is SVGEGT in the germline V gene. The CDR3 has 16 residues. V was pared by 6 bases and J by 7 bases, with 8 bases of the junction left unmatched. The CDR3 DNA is TGTGCCAGCAGGATACGACTAGCGGGGGGATTCGGGGAGCTGTTTTTT. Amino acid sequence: CASRIRLAGGFGELFF.

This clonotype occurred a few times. The CDR3 DNA reads as TGTGCCAGCAGCTTAGACAGCGGGAGCAGCACCGGGGAGCTGTTTTTT. It specifies CASSLDSGSSTGELFF. This chain uses TRBV13 with TRBJ2-2; 8 nucleotides match TRBD2. The germline V gene has CDR1 PRHDT and CDR2 FYEKMQ (reference sequence). The CDR3 length is 16 residues. V shed 1 base and J 4 bases; nucleotides not matched to a gene: 5.

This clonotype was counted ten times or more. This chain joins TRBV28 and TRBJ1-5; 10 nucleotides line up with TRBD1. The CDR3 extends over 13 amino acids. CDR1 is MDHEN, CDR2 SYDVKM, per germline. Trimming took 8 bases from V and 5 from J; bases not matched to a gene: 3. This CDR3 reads CASRGQGYQPQHF. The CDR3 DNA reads TGTGCCAGCCGGGGACAGGGGTATCAGCCCCAGCATTTT.

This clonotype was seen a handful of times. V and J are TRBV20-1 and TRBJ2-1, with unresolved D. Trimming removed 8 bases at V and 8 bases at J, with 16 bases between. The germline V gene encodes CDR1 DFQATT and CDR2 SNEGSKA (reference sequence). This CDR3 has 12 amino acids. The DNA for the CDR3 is TGCAGTACATGTGGTCTTCGGGATGAGCAGTTCTTC. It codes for CSTCGLRDEQFF.

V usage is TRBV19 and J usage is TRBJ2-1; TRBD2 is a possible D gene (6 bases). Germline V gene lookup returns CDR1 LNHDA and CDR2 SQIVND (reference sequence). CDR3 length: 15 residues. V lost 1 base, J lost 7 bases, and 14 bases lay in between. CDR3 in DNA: TGTGCCAGTAGTATAGTACTAGCCCTTCGGAATGAGCAGTTCTTC. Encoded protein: CASSIVLALRNEQFF. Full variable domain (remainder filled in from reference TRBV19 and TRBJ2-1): DGGITQSPKYLFRKEGQNVTLSCEQNLNHDAMYWYRQDPGQGLRLIYYSQIVNDFQKGDIAEGYSVSREKKESFPLTVTSAQKNPTAFYLCASSIVLALRNEQFFGPGTRLTVL.

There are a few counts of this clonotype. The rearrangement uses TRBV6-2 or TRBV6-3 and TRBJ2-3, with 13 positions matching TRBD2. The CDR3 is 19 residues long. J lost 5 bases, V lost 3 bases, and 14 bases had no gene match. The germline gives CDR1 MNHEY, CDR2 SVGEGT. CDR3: CASSYSGTSGALGGDTQYF. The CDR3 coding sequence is TGTGCCAGCAGTTATTCCGGGACTAGCGGGGCCCTGGGGGGAGATACGCAGTATTTT.